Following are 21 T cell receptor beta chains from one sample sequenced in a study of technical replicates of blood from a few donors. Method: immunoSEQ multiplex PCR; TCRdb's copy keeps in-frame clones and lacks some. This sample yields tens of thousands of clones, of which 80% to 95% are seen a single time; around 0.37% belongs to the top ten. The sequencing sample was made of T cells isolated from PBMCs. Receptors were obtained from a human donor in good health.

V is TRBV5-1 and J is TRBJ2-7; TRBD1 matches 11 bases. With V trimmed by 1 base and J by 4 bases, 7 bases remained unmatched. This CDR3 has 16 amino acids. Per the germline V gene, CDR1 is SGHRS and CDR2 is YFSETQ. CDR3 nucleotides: TGCGCCAGCAGCTTGATGGGACAGGGGGAATGGTACGAGCAGTACTTC. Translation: CASSLMGQGEWYEQYF.

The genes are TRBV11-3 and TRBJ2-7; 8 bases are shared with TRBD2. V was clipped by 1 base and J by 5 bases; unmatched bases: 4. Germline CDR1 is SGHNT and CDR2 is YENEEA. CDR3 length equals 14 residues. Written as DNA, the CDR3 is TGTGCCAGCAGCTTAGGGCGGGAGGTGGACGAGCAGTACTTC. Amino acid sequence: CASSLGREVDEQYF. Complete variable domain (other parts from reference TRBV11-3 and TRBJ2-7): EAGVVQSPRYKIIEKKQPVAFWCNPISGHNTLYWYLQNLGQGPELLIRYENEEAVDDSQLPKDRFSAERLKGVDSTLKIQPAELGDSAVYLCASSLGREVDEQYFGPGTRLTVT.

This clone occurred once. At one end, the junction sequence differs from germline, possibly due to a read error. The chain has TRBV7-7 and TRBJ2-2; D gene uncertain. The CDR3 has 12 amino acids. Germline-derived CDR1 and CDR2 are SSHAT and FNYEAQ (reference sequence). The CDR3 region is CASSLEFGELFF. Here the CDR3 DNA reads TGTGCTAGCAGCTTGGAGTTTGGAGAGCTGTTTTTT. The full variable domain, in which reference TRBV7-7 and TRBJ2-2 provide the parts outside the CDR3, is GAGVSQSPRYKVTKRGQDVTLRCDPISSHATLYWYQQALGQGPEFLTYFNYEAQPDKSGLPSDRFSAERPEGSISTLTIQRTEQRDSAMYRCASSLEFGELFFGEGSRLTVL.

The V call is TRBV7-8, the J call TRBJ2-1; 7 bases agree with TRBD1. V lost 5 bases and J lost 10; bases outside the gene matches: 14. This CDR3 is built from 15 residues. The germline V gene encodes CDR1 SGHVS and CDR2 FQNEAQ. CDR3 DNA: TGTGCCAGCAGCGGCGCAGGACAGGAGAATATAGAGCAGTTCTTC. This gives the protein CASSGAGQENIEQFF.

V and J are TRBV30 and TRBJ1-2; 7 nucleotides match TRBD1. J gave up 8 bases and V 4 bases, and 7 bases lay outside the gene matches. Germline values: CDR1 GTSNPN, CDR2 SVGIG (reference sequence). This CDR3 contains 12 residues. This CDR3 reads CAWTGGIPGYTF. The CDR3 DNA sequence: TGTGCCTGGACAGGGGGAATTCCGGGCTACACCTTC.

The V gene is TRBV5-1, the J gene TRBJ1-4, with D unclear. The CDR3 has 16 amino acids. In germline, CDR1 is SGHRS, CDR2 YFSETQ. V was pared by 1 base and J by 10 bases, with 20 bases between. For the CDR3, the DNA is TGCGCCAGCAGCTTGAATACACCCGAGAGAGGCGGAAAACTGTTTTTT. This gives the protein CASSLNTPERGGKLFF.

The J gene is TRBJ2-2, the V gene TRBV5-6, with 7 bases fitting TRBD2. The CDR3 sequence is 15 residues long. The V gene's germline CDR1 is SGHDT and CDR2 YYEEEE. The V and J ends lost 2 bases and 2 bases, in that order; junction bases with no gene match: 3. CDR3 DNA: TGTGCCAGCAGCTTACTAGCGAGTAACACCGGGGAGCTGTTTTTT. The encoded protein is CASSLLASNTGELFF.

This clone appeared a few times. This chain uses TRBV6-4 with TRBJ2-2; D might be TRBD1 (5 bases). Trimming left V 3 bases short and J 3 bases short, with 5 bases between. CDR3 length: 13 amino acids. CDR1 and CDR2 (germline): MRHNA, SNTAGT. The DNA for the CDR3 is TGTGCCAGCAGTGAGACAGACACCGGGGAGCTGTTTTTT. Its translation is CASSETDTGELFF.

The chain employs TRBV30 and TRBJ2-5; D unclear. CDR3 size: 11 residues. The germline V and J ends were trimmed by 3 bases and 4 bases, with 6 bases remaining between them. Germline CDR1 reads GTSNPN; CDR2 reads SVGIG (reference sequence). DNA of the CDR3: TGTGCCTGGAGCGTCTTAGAGACCCAGTACTTC. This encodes CAWSVLETQYF.

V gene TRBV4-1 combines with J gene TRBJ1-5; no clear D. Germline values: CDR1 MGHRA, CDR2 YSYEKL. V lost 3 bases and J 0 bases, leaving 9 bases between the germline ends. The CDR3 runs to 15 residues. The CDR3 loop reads CASSHVIVSNQPQHF. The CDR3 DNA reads TGCGCCAGCAGCCACGTTATCGTTAGCAATCAGCCCCAGCATTTT.

CDR3 amino acids: CASSPTAPGNTIYF. The CDR3, as DNA: TGTGCCAGCAGCCCGACAGCCCCTGGAAACACCATATATTTT. The chain is built from TRBV7-3 and TRBJ1-3, with D perhaps TRBD1 (5 bases). The CDR3 consists of 14 residues. The V gene's germline CDR1 is SGHTA and CDR2 FQGTGA. With 5 bases removed from V and 2 bases from J, the gap between germline ends came to 10 bases.

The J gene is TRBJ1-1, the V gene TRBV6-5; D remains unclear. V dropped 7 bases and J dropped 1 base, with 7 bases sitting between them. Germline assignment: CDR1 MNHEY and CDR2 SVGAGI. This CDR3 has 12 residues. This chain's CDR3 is CASIPSNTEAFF. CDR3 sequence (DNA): TGTGCCAGCATTCCCTCGAACACTGAAGCTTTCTTT.

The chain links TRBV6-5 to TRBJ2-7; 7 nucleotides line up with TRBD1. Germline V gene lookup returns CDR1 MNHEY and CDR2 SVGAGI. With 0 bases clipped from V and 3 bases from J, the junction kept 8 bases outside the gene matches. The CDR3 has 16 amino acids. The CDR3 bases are TGTGCCAGCAGTTACTCGTTAAAGGGGGCGCACTACGAGCAGTACTTC. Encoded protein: CASSYSLKGAHYEQYF.

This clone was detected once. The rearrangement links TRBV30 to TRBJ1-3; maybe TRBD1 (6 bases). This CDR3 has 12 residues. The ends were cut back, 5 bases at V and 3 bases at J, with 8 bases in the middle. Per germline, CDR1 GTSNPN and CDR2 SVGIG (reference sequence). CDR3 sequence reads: CAWEGGGNTIYF. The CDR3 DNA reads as TGTGCCTGGGAAGGGGGTGGAAACACCATATATTTT.

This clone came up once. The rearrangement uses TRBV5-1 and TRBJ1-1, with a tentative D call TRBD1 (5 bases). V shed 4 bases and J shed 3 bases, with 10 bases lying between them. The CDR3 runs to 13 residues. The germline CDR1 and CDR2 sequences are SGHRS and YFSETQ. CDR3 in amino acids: CASSPQGDTEAFF. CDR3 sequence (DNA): TGCGCCAGCAGCCCTCAGGGTGACACTGAAGCTTTCTTT.

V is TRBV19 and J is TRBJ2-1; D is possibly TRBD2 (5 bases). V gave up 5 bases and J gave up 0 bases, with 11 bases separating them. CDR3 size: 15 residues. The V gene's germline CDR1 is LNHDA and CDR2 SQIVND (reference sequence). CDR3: CASSVRVSSYNEQFF. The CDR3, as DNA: TGTGCCAGTAGTGTGCGGGTGAGCTCCTACAATGAGCAGTTCTTC.

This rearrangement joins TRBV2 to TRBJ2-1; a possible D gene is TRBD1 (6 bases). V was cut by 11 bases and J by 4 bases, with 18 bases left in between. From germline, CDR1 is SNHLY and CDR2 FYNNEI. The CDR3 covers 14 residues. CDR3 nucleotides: TGTGCCGGAGTACAGTTAAGGGGGTACAATGAGCAGTTCTTC. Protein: CAGVQLRGYNEQFF.

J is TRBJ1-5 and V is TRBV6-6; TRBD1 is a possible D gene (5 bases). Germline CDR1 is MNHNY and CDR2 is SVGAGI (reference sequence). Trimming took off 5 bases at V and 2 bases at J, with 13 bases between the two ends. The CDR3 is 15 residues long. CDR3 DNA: TGTGCCAGCAGTCCCCGTGTACAGGGCAATCAGCCCCAGCATTTT. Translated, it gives CASSPRVQGNQPQHF.

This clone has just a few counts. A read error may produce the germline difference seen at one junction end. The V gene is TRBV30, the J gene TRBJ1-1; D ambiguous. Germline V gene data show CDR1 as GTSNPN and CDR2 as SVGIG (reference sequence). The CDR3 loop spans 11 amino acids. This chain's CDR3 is CGSGMNTEAFF. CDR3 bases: TGCGGGTCGGGAATGAACACTGAAGCTTTCTTT.

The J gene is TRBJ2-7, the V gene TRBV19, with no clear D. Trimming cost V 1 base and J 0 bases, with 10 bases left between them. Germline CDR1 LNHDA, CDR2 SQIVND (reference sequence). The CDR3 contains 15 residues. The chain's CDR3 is CASSIGWLSSYEQYF. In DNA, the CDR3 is TGTGCCAGTAGTATAGGGTGGTTGAGCTCCTACGAGCAGTACTTC.

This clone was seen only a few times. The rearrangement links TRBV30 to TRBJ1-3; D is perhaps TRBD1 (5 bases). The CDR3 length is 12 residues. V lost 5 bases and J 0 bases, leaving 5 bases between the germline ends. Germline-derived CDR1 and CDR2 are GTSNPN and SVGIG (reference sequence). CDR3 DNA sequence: TGTGCCTGGGGACACTCTGGAAACACCATATATTTT. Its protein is CAWGHSGNTIYF.